A single T cell receptor (beta chain) is shown here with its context. The junction departs from the called germline gene at one end, perhaps through a read error. Sample-barcoded 5' priming and a J-beta primer mix drove a second PCR of about 6 to 11 cycles. TCRdb re-analysed the 5' RACE reads in MiXCR, keeping a single row per CDR3 protein. The table has 790,000 or so distinct CDR3 sequences, more than 35% seen once. This sample stems from a study of blood T cells in healthy people across ages. Germline CDR1 and CDR2: LGHDT and YNNKEL (reference sequence). The CDR3 consists of 16 residues. The chain uses TRBV3-1 and TRBJ2-4, with 9 bases lining up with TRBD2. The DNA end is more similar to TRBJ2-5, so the J call may be wrong. Material: blood. The clonotype comes from a man aged 80 or over in good health. The CDR3 bases are TGTGCCTGCAGCCAAGCGGGAGGAGGGGCCAGTGAGACCCAGTACTTC. Translation gives CACSQAGGGASETQYF.